Listed here are 9 T cell receptor beta chains from one sample, sequenced in a study of shared clonotypes between healthy human individuals. CD45RO-negative CD8 cells positively selected for CCR7 made up the naive population, which excluded terminally differentiated effector memory CD45RA+ cells. Sequenced by immunoSEQ multiplex PCR; TCRdb stores in-frame clones only, minus some. The data contain roughly 2,000,000 clones, 85% to 95% of them seen just once; the ten biggest clones take up approximately 1%. Source material: naive CD8+ T cells sorted from blood. Every receptor here comes from a man younger than 30 in good health.

CDR3 protein: CAWSDRHSYEQYF. The CDR3 DNA reads as TGTGCCTGGAGTGACCGGCACTCCTACGAGCAGTACTTC. The J gene is TRBJ2-7, the V gene TRBV30; D gene unclear. The V end was cut by 1 base, the J end by 0 bases, with 7 bases between. The CDR3 totals 13 residues. Germline assignment: CDR1 GTSNPN and CDR2 SVGIG (reference sequence).

The chain carries TRBV10-3 and TRBJ2-7; possible D gene TRBD2, 6 bases. CDR3 length: 17 amino acids. Per germline, CDR1 ENHRY and CDR2 SYGVKD. V shed 3 bases and J shed 5 bases, with 23 bases lying between them. CDR3 sequence (DNA): TGTGCCATCAGTGATATGGGGGAACTAGCTAGGAGCCACGAGCAGTACTTC. It translates to CAISDMGELARSHEQYF.

The V and J genes are TRBV6-5 and TRBJ1-2, with D unclear. The CDR3 sequence is 14 residues long. V lost 5 bases, J lost 1 base, and 11 bases lay in between. The germline V gene has CDR1 MNHEY and CDR2 SVGAGI. CDR3 DNA: TGTGCCAGCAGTCCTGGAGCGATTAACTATGGCTACACCTTC. It codes for CASSPGAINYGYTF.

The chain couples TRBV21-1 to TRBJ1-1. TRBV21-1 is a recognized pseudogene. CDR3 length equals 15 residues. CDR3 region: CASSKAGGENTEAFF. The CDR3 DNA follows: TGTGCCAGCAGCAAAGCCGGGGGGGAGAACACTGAAGCTTTCTTT.

The chain has TRBV11-2 and TRBJ1-3, with 7 bases identical to TRBD1. The CDR3 loop spans 17 amino acids. The germline V gene encodes CDR1 SGHAT and CDR2 FQNNGV. Trimming took 3 bases from V and 4 from J; bases not matched to a gene: 12. CDR3 in DNA: TGTGCCAGCAGCTTCGGGACAGCGGCCTGGGCAGGAAACACCATATATTTT. Residues: CASSFGTAAWAGNTIYF.

About this clone: Distinct nucleotide sequences in the sample also encode this CDR3. The rearrangement uses TRBV28 and TRBJ2-7; a possible D gene is TRBD2 (6 bases). This CDR3 has 13 residues. CDR1 is MDHEN, CDR2 SYDVKM, per germline. With 7 bases removed from V and 0 bases from J, the gap between germline ends came to 10 bases. The CDR3, as DNA: TGTGCCAGCACACTCGGGAGCTCCTACGAGCAGTACTTC. This translates into CASTLGSSYEQYF.

This clone was observed once. Here the CDR3 reads CASSPSTHYEQYF. The CDR3 nucleotides read TGTGCCAGCAGCCCATCGACCCACTACGAGCAGTACTTC. The V call is TRBV7-9, the J call TRBJ2-7; no clear D gene. Germline V gene lookup returns CDR1 SEHNR and CDR2 FQNEAQ (reference sequence). V gave up 5 bases and J gave up 3 bases, with 11 bases separating them. The CDR3 totals 13 residues.

The J gene is TRBJ2-7, the V gene TRBV5-4, with a weak D call TRBD1 (6 bases). V was clipped by 1 base and J by 1 base, with 9 bases between them. The CDR3 has 14 amino acids. CDR1 SGHNT and CDR2 YYREEE come from the germline V gene (reference sequence). The CDR3 loop reads CASSLLDRSYEQYF. The CDR3 DNA reads TGTGCCAGCAGCTTGTTGGACAGATCCTACGAGCAGTACTTC.

A note on this clone: This sample also contains other DNA sequences that code for the same CDR3. The genes are TRBV5-6 and TRBJ2-7; D is unclear. This CDR3 spans 11 amino acids. V was clipped by 3 bases and J by 3 bases, with 4 bases between them. In germline, CDR1 is SGHDT, CDR2 YYEEEE. CDR3 DNA: TGTGCCAGCAGCTCACTCTACGAGCAGTACTTC. Amino acids: CASSSLYEQYF.